This TCR beta chain was recorded in a study of blood T cell repertoires in COVID-19. Repertoires were generated with immunoSEQ multiplex PCR, while TCRdb's copy carries only in-frame clones and drops some. The repertoire includes about 35,000 clones, 80% to 90% of them detected once, and around 40% sits in the top ten. This CDR3 comprises 13 residues. V shed 4 bases and J shed 3 bases, with 9 bases lying between them. Germline V gene lookup returns CDR1 SQVTM and CDR2 ANQGSEA. The clonotype originates from a human donor in a cohort sampled during active COVID-19. The chain carries TRBV29-1 and TRBJ1-4; D is possibly TRBD1 (5 bases). Sequencing used peripheral blood. CDR3 residues: CSVAGAANEKLFF. The CDR3 DNA follows: TGCAGCGTTGCTGGGGCGGCTAATGAAAAACTGTTTTTT.